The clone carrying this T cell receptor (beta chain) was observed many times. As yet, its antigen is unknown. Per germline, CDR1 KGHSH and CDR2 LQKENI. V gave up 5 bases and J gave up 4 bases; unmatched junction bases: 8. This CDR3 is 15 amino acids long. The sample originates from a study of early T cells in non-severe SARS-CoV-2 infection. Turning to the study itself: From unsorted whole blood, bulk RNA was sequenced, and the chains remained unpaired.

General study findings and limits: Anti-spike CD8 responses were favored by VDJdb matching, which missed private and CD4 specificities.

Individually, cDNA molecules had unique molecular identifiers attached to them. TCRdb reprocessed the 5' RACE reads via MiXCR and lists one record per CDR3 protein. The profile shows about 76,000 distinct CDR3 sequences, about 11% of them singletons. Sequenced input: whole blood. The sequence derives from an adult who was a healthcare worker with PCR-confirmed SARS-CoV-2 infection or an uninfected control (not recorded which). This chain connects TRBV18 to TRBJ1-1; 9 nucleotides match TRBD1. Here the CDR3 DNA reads TGTGCCAGCTCAGCCAAGACAGGGGGAGGCACTGAAGCTTTCTTT. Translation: CASSAKTGGGTEAFF. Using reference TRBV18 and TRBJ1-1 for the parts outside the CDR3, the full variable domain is NAGVMQNPRHLVRRRGQEARLRCSPMKGHSHVYWYRQLPEEGLKFMVYLQKENIIDESGMPKERFSAEFPKEGPSILRIQQVVRGDSAAYFCASSAKTGGGTEAFFGQGTRLTVV.